This T cell receptor (beta chain) derives from a study of blood T cell repertoires in COVID-19. Study as a whole: From T cells, B-cell-depleted T cells, or PBMCs came the material, which was cDNA or gDNA.

Per the germline V gene, CDR1 is SGHDT and CDR2 is YYEEEE. This CDR3 is 16 amino acids long. V lost 0 bases, J lost 2 bases, and 7 bases stayed unmatched. Generated by immunoSEQ multiplex PCR, the TCRdb table keeps only in-frame clones and is missing some. The data show roughly 150,000 clones, 85% seen once. The chain has TRBV5-6 and TRBJ2-7; 8 bases match TRBD1. The sequencing input was peripheral blood. The clonotype was recovered from a woman over 75 with COVID-19, enrolled during active disease. DNA of the CDR3: TGTGCCAGCAGCTTGGGCGAGGACAGGGTTCCCTACGAGCAGTACTTC. Its translation: CASSLGEDRVPYEQYF.